This paragraph reports one T cell receptor beta chain. This sample is drawn from a study of immune characterization of retroperitoneal liposarcoma. This CDR3 contains 15 residues. Germline loops: CDR1 MNHNS, CDR2 SASEGT. A single record per CDR3 protein comes from TCRdb applying MiXCR to the PCR reads. The table records approximately 3,200 distinct CDR3 sequences, 27% of them present only once. The sequence came from a female donor with retroperitoneal liposarcoma. V is TRBV6-1 and J is TRBJ2-4; D possibly corresponds to TRBD2 (5 bases). With the DNA end fitting TRBJ2-7 better, the J assignment may be wrong. Input material: tumor tissue. The CDR3 nucleotides are TGTGCCAGCAGTGAGATTGATGGGAGCCACTACGAGCAGTACTTC. Protein product: CASSEIDGSHYEQYF.